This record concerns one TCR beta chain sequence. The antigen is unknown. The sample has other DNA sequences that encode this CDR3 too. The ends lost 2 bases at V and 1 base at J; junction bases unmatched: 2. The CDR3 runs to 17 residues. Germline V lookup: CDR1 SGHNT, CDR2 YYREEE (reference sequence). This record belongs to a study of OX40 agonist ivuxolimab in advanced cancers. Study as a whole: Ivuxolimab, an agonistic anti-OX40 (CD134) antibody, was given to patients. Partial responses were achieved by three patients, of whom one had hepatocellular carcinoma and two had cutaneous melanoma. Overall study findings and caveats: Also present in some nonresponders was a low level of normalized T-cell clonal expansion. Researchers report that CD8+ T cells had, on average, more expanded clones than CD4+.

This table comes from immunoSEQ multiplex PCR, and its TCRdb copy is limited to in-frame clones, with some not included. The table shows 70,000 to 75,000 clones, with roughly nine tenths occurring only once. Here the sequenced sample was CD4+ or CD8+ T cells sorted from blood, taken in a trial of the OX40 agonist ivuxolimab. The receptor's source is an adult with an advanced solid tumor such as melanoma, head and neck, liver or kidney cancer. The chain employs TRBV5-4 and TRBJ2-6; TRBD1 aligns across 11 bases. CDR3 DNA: TGTGCCAGCAGCTTAGGACAGGGGGCGTCTGGGGCCAACGTCCTGACTTTC. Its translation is CASSLGQGASGANVLTF.